What follows describes a single T cell receptor (beta chain). Its antigen remains unidentified. Germline V gene data show CDR1 as LGHNA and CDR2 as YSLEER. There are 15 residues in the CDR3. Unmatched junction bases numbered 3, after V lost 0 bases and J lost 7 bases. These data belong to a study of response to subunit inactivated influenza vaccine. Study conclusions and caveats: Seasonal influenza vaccination, on each occasion, was suggested by the authors to recruit few new T cells.

TCRdb used MiXCR to reprocess the RT-PCR reads, holding one entry per CDR3 protein. The table lists 300,000 to 350,000 distinct CDR3 sequences, 21% of them singletons, with more than 8.5% in the top ten. The sample was PBMCs from blood, taken approximately 22 months after vaccination. The receptor comes from a man between 50 and 69 years old who received an inactivated influenza vaccine. V usage is TRBV4-3 and J usage is TRBJ2-1; 10 positions agree with TRBD2. The CDR3 loop reads CASSQEGTSANEQFF. The CDR3, as DNA: TGCGCCAGCAGCCAAGAAGGGACTAGCGCGAATGAGCAGTTCTTC.